The present TCR beta chain was sequenced within a study of blood T cell repertoires in COVID-19. Study at large: COVID-19 samples, acute and convalescent, were from the United States, Italy and Spain. PBMCs, B-cell-depleted T cells, or T cells provided the cDNA or gDNA that made up the material.

In the original analysis: Amplifying reference gene primers gave estimates of nucleated cell counts. Libraries were prepared by immunoSEQ multiplex PCR; TCRdb keeps only in-frame clonotypes and omits some of them. Clone size and the V and J calls come from that table; the DNA yielded D and trimming. The sample gives 70,000 to 95,000 clones, 75% to 90% of which show up once; roughly 5.4% is in the top ten. CDR3 length equals 17 residues. J was trimmed by 4 bases and V by 4 bases; bases with no gene match: 9. Germline assignment: CDR1 SGHTA and CDR2 FQGNSA. Source material: peripheral blood. The chain couples TRBV7-2 to TRBJ2-7; 14 nucleotides match TRBD2. This clonotype originated in a woman older than 75 with active COVID-19. CDR3 bases: TGTGCCAGCAGCTCCGGGACTAGCGGGAGAACGAGGTACGAGCAGTACTTC. Translated, it gives CASSSGTSGRTRYEQYF.